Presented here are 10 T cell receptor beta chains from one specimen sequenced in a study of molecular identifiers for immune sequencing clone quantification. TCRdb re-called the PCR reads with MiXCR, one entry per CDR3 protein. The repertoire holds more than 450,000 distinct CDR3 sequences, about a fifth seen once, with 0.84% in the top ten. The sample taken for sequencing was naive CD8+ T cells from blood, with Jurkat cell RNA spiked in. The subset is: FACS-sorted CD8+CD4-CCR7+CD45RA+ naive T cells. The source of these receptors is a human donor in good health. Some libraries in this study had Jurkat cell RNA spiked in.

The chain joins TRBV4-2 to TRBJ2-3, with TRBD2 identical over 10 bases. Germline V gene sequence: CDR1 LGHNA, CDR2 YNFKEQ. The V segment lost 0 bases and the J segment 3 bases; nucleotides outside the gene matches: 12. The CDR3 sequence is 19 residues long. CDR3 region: CASSQDFGGLAGVTDTQYF. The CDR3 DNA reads TGTGCCAGCAGCCAAGATTTTGGGGGGCTAGCGGGAGTAACAGATACGCAGTATTTT.

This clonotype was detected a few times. The CDR3 DNA reads as TGTGCCAGCAGCTTAGATTGGACTAGCGGGGGCCAAGAGACCCAGTACTTC. Amino acid sequence: CASSLDWTSGGQETQYF. The J gene is TRBJ2-5, the V gene TRBV11-2; TRBD2 agrees at 13 bases. V gave up 0 bases and J gave up 1 base; unmatched junction bases: 2. Per germline, CDR1 SGHAT and CDR2 FQNNGV. This CDR3 is 17 amino acids long.

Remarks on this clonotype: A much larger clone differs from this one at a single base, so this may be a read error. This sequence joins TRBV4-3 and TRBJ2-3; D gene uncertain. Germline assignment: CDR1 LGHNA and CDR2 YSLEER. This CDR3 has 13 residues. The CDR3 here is CTSSQDRVPPQYF. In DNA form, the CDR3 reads TGCACCAGCAGCCAAGATCGGGTACCTCCGCAGTATTTT.

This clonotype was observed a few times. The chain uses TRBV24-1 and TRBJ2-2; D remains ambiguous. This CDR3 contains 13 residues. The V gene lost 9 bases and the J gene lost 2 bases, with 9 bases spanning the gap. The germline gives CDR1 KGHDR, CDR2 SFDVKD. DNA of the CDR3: TGTGCCACCGAAGCCACCAACACCGGGGAGCTGTTTTTT. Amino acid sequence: CATEATNTGELFF.

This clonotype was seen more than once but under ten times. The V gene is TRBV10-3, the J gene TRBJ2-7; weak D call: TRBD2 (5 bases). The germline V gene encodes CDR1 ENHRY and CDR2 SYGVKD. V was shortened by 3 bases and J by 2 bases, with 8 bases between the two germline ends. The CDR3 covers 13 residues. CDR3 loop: CAISDAGTYEQYF. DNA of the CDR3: TGTGCCATCAGTGATGCCGGGACCTACGAGCAGTACTTC.

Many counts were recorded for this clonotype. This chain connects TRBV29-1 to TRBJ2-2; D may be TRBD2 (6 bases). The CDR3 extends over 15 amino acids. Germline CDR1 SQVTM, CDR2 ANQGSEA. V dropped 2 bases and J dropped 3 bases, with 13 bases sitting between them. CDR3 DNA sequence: TGCAGCGTTGAATTAGCGGAAAGGTACACCGGGGAGCTGTTTTTT. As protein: CSVELAERYTGELFF.

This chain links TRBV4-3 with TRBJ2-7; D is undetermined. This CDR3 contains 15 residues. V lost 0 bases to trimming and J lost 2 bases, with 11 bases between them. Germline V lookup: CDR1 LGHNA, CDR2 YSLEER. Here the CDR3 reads CASSQDRKGAYEQYF. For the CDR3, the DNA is TGCGCCAGCAGCCAAGATCGTAAAGGAGCCTACGAGCAGTACTTC.

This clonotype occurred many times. CDR3 sequence reads: CASTDPGDSMRKPSTDTQYF. The DNA of the CDR3 is TGCGCCAGCACCGACCCCGGGGACTCCATGCGGAAGCCTAGCACAGATACGCAGTATTTT. The chain carries TRBV5-1 and TRBJ2-3, with D possibly being TRBD2 (6 bases). Deletions cut 6 bases from V and 0 bases from J, with 29 bases between. The CDR3 extends over 20 amino acids. Germline V gene sequence: CDR1 SGHRS, CDR2 YFSETQ.

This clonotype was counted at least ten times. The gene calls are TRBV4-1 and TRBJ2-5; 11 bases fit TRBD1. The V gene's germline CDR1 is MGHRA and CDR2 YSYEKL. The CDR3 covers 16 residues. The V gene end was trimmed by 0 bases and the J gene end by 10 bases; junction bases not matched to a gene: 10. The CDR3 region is CASSQEEGTGGWGQYF. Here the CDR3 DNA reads TGCGCCAGCAGCCAAGAAGAGGGGACAGGGGGTTGGGGCCAGTACTTC.

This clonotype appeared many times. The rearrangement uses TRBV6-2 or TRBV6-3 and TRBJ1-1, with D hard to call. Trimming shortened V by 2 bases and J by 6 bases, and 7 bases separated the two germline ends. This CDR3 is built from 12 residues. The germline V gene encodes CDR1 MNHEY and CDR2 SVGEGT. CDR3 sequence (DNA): TGTGCCAGCAGTTACAGCGGACCTGAAGCTTTCTTT. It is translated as CASSYSGPEAFF.